The text below deals with one TCR beta chain. The data derive from a study of blood T cell repertoires in COVID-19. Study in general: T cells, B-cell-depleted T cells, or PBMCs supplied cDNA or gDNA.

Original methodology: The assay estimated nucleated cells by amplifying reference gene primers. TCRdb's table, derived via immunoSEQ multiplex PCR, lists solely in-frame clones and lacks some. V, J and clone size reflect that table, while D and trimming were determined from the DNA. The repertoire includes roughly 200,000 clones, 90% of them detected once, and about 0.58% sits in the top ten. CDR1 and CDR2 from the germline V gene are LNHDA and SQIVND (reference sequence). V dropped 8 bases and J dropped 8 bases, with 16 bases sitting between them. This CDR3 has 13 residues. Sequencing was done on a sample of peripheral blood. The sequence was collected from a man aged 45-60 years with acute or convalescent COVID-19. The chain links TRBV19 to TRBJ2-1; D may be TRBD2 (6 bases). Written as DNA, the CDR3 is TGTGCCAGTGGTGAAGGAGGGCCTGATGAGCAGTTCTTC. Amino acids: CASGEGGPDEQFF.